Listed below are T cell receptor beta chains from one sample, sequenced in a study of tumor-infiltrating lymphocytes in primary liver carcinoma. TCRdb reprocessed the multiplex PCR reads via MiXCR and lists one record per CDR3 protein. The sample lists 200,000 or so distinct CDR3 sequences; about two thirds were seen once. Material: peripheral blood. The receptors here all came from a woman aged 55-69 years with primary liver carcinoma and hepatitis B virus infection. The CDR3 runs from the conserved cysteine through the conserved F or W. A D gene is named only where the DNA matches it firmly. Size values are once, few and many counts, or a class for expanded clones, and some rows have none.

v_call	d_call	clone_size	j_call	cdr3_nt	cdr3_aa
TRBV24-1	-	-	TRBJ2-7	TGTGCCACCAGTGATTTAAGTGGAAAAGAGCAGTACTTC	CATSDLSGKEQYF
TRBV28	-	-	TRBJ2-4	TGTGCCAGCAGTTTAAGGGCCTCAGACAGAGCCAAAACCATTCAGTACTTC	CASSLRASDRAKTIQYF
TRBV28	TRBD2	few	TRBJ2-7	TGTGCCAGCAGTTTGGGCGGGAGGGCCGACTACGAGCAGTACTTC	CASSLGGRADYEQYF
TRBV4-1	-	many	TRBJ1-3	TGCGCCAGCAGCCTGGTCAGGGTGAACTCTGGAAACACCATATATTTT	CASSLVRVNSGNTIYF
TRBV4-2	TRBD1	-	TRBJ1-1	TGTGCCAGCGGCCAGACGGACAGGGGGCTTGCTGACACTGAATCTTTCTTT	CASGQTDRGLADTESFF
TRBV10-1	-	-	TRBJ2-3	TGCGCCAGCAGTGCGGGAATCGCACCCGGTACAGATACGCAGTATTTT	CASSAGIAPGTDTQYF
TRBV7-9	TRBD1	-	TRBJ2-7	TGTGCCAGCAACTCCGGGACAGGGGGTATCGAGCAGTACTTC	CASNSGTGGIEQYF
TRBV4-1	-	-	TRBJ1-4	TGCGCAAGCAGCCAAGAGGTTCCCTCGAATGAAAAACTACTTTTT	CASSQEVPSNEKLLF
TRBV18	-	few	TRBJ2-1	TGTGCCAGTTCACTGCGCTTCGATGAGCAGTTCTTC	CASSLRFDEQFF
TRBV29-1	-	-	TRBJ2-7	TGCAGCGGAAGGGTTGCCTACGAGCAGTACTTC	CSGRVAYEQYF
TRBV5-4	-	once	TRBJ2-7	TGTGCCAGCGGCTATACCAGCAGCTCCTACGAGCAGTACTTC	CASGYTSSSYEQYF
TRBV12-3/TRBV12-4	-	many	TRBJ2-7	TGTGCCAGCAGGCCTCAGGACAGCTACGAGCAGTACTTC	CASRPQDSYEQYF
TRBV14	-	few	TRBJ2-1	TGTGCCAGCAGCCAAGATTCGGTGGTGGGGCCCTTTTACAATGAGCAGTTCTTC	CASSQDSVVGPFYNEQFF
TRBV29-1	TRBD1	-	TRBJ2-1	TGCAGGGTCGAACAGGGGTACGTGGGCGAGCAGTTCTTC	CRVEQGYVGEQFF
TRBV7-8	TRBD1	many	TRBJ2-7	TGTGCCAGCAGCTTAGAAAGGGGGCCCACCTACGAGCAGTACTTC	CASSLERGPTYEQYF
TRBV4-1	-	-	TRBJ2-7	TGCGCCAGCAGCCCCGGAGCGGTGGCGGAACGCTACGAGCAGTACTTC	CASSPGAVAERYEQYF
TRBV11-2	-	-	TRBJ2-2	TGTGCCAGTAGCTTAGCTAGTCACCACACCGGGGAGTTGTTTTTT	CASSLASHHTGELFF
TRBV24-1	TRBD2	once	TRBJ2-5	TGTGCCACCAGTGACTCGGGACTAGCGGGAGAGGGGTCCCAGTACTTC	CATSDSGLAGEGSQYF
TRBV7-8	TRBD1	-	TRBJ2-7	TGTGCCAGCAGCTTGACCGGGACAGGGGGCGCCGAGCAGTACTTC	CASSLTGTGGAEQYF
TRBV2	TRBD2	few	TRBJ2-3	TGTGCCAGCAGGGAAAGCGGGAGGGCCTTAGATACGCAGTATTTT	CASRESGRALDTQYF
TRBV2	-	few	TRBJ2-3	TGTGCCAGCAATAGATTCGCAGATACGCAGTATTTT	CASNRFADTQYF
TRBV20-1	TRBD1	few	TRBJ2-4	TGCAGTGCTAGAGATTCGGGACAGGGGACGGAATTAGCCAAAAACATTCAGTACTTC	CSARDSGQGTELAKNIQYF
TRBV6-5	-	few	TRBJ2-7	TGTGCCAGCGATAGGAGAGAGGGATACGAGCAGTACTTC	CASDRREGYEQYF
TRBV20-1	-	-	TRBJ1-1	TGCAGTGCTAGAACCGGCAAGGGGAACACTGAAGCTTTCTTT	CSARTGKGNTEAFF
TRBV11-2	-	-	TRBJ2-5	TGTGCCAGCGGCGTAGAAAGCGGGTCGCGCGGAGTGCTCGTTGAGACCCAGTACTTC	CASGVESGSRGVLVETQYF
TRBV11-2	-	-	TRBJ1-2	TGTGCAAGCAGCTTAGTAGAGCCAAGCAGAGGCGGCTACACCTTC	CASSLVEPSRGGYTF
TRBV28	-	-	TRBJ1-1	TGTGCCAGCCAATTGGGGAACACTGAAGCTTTCTTT	CASQLGNTEAFF
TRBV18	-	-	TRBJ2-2	TGTGCCAGCTCACCAGCTATACGGGGTGGCGCCGGGGAGCTGTTTTTT	CASSPAIRGGAGELFF
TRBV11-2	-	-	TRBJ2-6	TGTGCCAGCAGCTTAGTAGGGGGTCCTGGGGCCAATGTCCTGACATTC	CASSLVGGPGANVLTF
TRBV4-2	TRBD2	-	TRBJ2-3	TGTGCCAGCAGCTCCTCGGCCGGCGGGAGAGGAACAGATACGCAGTATTTT	CASSSSAGGRGTDTQYF
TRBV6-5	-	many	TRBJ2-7	TGTGCCAGCTATCGGTGGGGGGATACGGGCGAGCAGTACTTC	CASYRWGDTGEQYF
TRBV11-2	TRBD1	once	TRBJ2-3	TGTGCCAGCAGCTCCCCTAGGACAGGGGATATCATCACAGATACGCAGTATTTT	CASSSPRTGDIITDTQYF
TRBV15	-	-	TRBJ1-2	TGTGCCACCAGCAGAGTCGCGACAAACTATGGCTACACCTTC	CATSRVATNYGYTF
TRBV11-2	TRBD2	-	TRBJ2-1	TGTGCCAGCAGCTTAGAGGTAGCGGGATACTGCTACAATGAACAGTTCTTC	CASSLEVAGYCYNEQFF
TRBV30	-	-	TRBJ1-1	TGTGCCTGGGGGGGATTGAGAATGAACACTGAAGCTTTCTTT	CAWGGLRMNTEAFF
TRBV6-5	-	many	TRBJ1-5	TGTGCCAGCAGCTCACCGAATCAGCCCCAGCATTTT	CASSSPNQPQHF
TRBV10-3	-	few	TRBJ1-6	TGTGCCATCAGTGAGTCTTTAACGGAAAATTCACCCCTCCACTTT	CAISESLTENSPLHF
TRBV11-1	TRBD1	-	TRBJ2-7	TGTGTCAGCAGCTTGGACAGGAAAGAGCAGTACTTC	CVSSLDRKEQYF
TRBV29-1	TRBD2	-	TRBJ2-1	TGCAGCGTTGAAGTTGGGCCAGCGGGAGGGGTCTACAATGAGCAGTTCTTC	CSVEVGPAGGVYNEQFF
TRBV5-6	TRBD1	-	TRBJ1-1	TGTGCCAGCAATTACAGGGGGCGTTTTGAAGCTTTCTTT	CASNYRGRFEAFF